The 27 T cell receptor beta chains given below trace back to one sample, sequenced in a study of T cell responses to AZD1222 COVID-19 vaccine. Some clones are missing from TCRdb's copy, which holds only in-frame ones; the method was immunoSEQ multiplex PCR. The sample carries about 140,000 clones, 80% to 95% recorded once. The input for sequencing was peripheral blood, taken on day 0 of AZD1222 vaccination. All receptors come from an adult in good health.

The J gene is TRBJ2-2, the V gene TRBV29-1; a possible D gene is TRBD2 (5 bases). Trimming removed 4 bases at V and 4 bases at J, with 13 bases between. This CDR3 is built from 14 residues. Germline V gene data show CDR1 as SQVTM and CDR2 as ANQGSEA. CDR3 in amino acids: CSVAEYRGTGELFF. The CDR3 DNA sequence: TGCAGCGTTGCTGAGTATCGGGGCACCGGGGAGCTGTTTTTT.

CDR3 sequence reads: CASSFVQGAIIQYF. CDR3 coding DNA: TGTGCCAGCAGCTTCGTACAGGGGGCCATCATTCAGTACTTC. This chain connects TRBV7-2 to TRBJ2-4; the match to TRBD1 covers 9 bases. The V gene end was trimmed by 3 bases and the J gene end by 9 bases; junction bases not matched to a gene: 6. The CDR3 covers 14 residues. Germline V gene data show CDR1 as SGHTA and CDR2 as FQGNSA.

This chain joins TRBV4-1 and TRBJ1-2; no clear D. V was cut by 1 base and J by 0 bases, with 9 bases left in between. There are 15 residues in the CDR3. CDR1 is MGHRA, CDR2 YSYEKL, per germline. The CDR3 protein is CASSQVLDPNYGYTF. The CDR3 nucleotides are TGCGCCAGCAGCCAAGTTTTGGATCCTAACTATGGCTACACCTTC.

This chain connects TRBV28 to TRBJ1-1; no clear D. Deletions cut 1 base from V and 10 bases from J, with 19 bases between. The CDR3 covers 15 residues. Germline loops: CDR1 MDHEN, CDR2 SYDVKM. The CDR3 reads CASSLFSRTGGGAFF. CDR3 sequence (DNA): TGTGCCAGCAGTTTATTCTCCAGAACGGGAGGCGGAGCTTTCTTT.

The count of this clone is one. CDR3: CARSLWFSEKLFF. CDR3 DNA sequence: TGTGCCAGAAGCTTGTGGTTCTCGGAAAAACTGTTTTTT. V is TRBV5-3 and J is TRBJ1-4; D remains ambiguous. TRBV5-3 is recorded as an ORF, its role being uncertain. Between the trimmed V and J ends, which lost 1 base and 8 bases, there was a span of 9 bases. The CDR3 runs to 13 residues.

The chain carries TRBV27 and TRBJ2-7; TRBD1 matches 7 bases. Germline V gene data show CDR1 as MNHEY and CDR2 as SMNVEV (reference sequence). This CDR3 spans 14 amino acids. The V and J ends lost 2 bases and 3 bases, in that order; junction bases with no gene match: 4. The CDR3 coding sequence is TGTGCCAGCAGTTTACCGGACAGGTACTACGAGCAGTACTTC. Protein sequence: CASSLPDRYYEQYF.

The J gene is TRBJ2-7, the V gene TRBV28, with D perhaps given as TRBD1 or TRBD2 (5 bases each). The V gene's germline CDR1 is MDHEN and CDR2 SYDVKM. Trimming shortened V by 5 bases and J by 2 bases, and 16 bases separated the two germline ends. The CDR3 loop spans 15 amino acids. The CDR3 DNA sequence: TGTGCCAGCAGTCTTGACGCAAGAGGGGCCTACGAGCAGTACTTC. Translation: CASSLDARGAYEQYF.

This chain uses TRBV14 with TRBJ2-7, with 9 positions matching TRBD2. The CDR3 extends over 19 amino acids. The ends lost 2 bases at V and 4 bases at J; junction bases unmatched: 18. Germline CDR1 is SGHDN and CDR2 is FVKESK. The CDR3 DNA follows: TGTGCCAGCAGCCAAATAAGCGGGGGGACTCTGCGGAGTAGATACGAGCAGTACTTC. Its protein is CASSQISGGTLRSRYEQYF. The full variable domain, in which reference TRBV14 and TRBJ2-7 provide the parts outside the CDR3, is EAGVTQFPSHSVIEKGQTVTLRCDPISGHDNLYWYRRVMGKEIKFLLHFVKESKQDESGMPNNRFLAERTGGTYSTLKVQPAELEDSGVYFCASSQISGGTLRSRYEQYFGPGTRLTVT.

This clone was seen a single time. This chain uses TRBV18 with TRBJ2-3; 9 bases are a match to TRBD1. The CDR3 contains 17 residues. Trimming took 2 bases from V and 3 from J; bases not matched to a gene: 9. Per the germline V gene, CDR1 is KGHSH and CDR2 is LQKENI. CDR3 DNA sequence: TGTGCCAGCTCACCAAAACAGGGGGCGCTTGGAACAGATACGCAGTATTTT. It specifies CASSPKQGALGTDTQYF.

For the CDR3, the DNA is TGTGCCAGCAGCCTAAACCGCGGGACAGGTCGGAACACTGAAGCTTTCTTT. Translated: CASSLNRGTGRNTEAFF. The genes are TRBV11-2 and TRBJ1-1; 8 bases agree with TRBD1. Germline V lookup: CDR1 SGHAT, CDR2 FQNNGV. The CDR3 consists of 17 residues. V shed 5 bases, J shed 1 base, and the junction held 12 bases outside the gene matches.

This rearrangement joins TRBV28 to TRBJ1-2; D is uncertain. Germline V gene lookup returns CDR1 MDHEN and CDR2 SYDVKM. V lost 3 bases and J lost 7, with 27 bases in between. The CDR3 is made up of 18 amino acids. CDR3 sequence: CASSLIRGRDLILSGYTF. As DNA, the CDR3 is TGTGCCAGCAGTTTGATTCGCGGCAGAGACCTTATCCTATCTGGCTACACCTTC.

The sample holds one count of this clone. The rearrangement joins TRBV5-1 to TRBJ2-2; TRBD2 might be the D (6 bases). The CDR3 is 17 residues long. CDR1 SGHRS and CDR2 YFSETQ come from the germline V gene. The V and J ends lost 1 base and 4 bases respectively, with 17 bases between them. Here the CDR3 DNA reads TGCGCCAGCAGCTTGAGTTACGGGGGAGGACCCACCGGGGAGCTGTTTTTT. This gives the protein CASSLSYGGGPTGELFF.

V is TRBV28 and J is TRBJ1-3; 8 positions agree with TRBD1. There are 15 residues in the CDR3. Germline values: CDR1 MDHEN, CDR2 SYDVKM. With V trimmed by 5 bases and J by 5 bases, 8 bases remained unmatched. CDR3 in amino acids: CASSPGRGQRNTIYF. The CDR3 DNA sequence: TGTGCCAGCAGTCCGGGCAGGGGGCAACGAAACACCATATATTTT.

The V gene is TRBV15, the J gene TRBJ1-2, with D possibly TRBD1 on 6 matching bases. V lost 1 base to trimming and J lost 7 bases, with 16 bases between them. Per the germline V gene, CDR1 is LNHNV and CDR2 is YYDKDF (reference sequence). The CDR3 length is 15 residues. CDR3 loop: CATSRGEMSRGGYTF. The CDR3, as DNA: TGTGCCACCAGCAGAGGGGAGATGAGCAGGGGTGGCTACACCTTC.

This clone was seen more than once but under ten times. The chain joins TRBV29-1 to TRBJ1-2; D gene uncertain. This CDR3 has 11 residues. The germline V gene encodes CDR1 SQVTM and CDR2 ANQGSEA. V gave up 4 bases and J gave up 4 bases, with 7 bases separating them. CDR3 amino acids: CSVVDPYGYTF. The CDR3 bases are TGCAGCGTTGTAGACCCCTATGGCTACACCTTC.

This sequence joins TRBV6-5 and TRBJ2-2, with D unclear. Looked up from germline, CDR1 is MNHEY and CDR2 is SVGAGI. The V end lost 6 bases, the J end lost 3 bases, and 8 bases lay between the germline ends. The CDR3 consists of 13 residues. CDR3 sequence (DNA): TGTGCCAGCAGACCCAGCCACACCGGGGAGCTGTTTTTT. Residues: CASRPSHTGELFF.

V and J are TRBV25-1 and TRBJ1-3; D might be TRBD1 (6 bases). Germline values: CDR1 MGHDK, CDR2 SYGVNS. The V and J ends lost 0 bases and 3 bases respectively, with 12 bases between them. The CDR3 runs 16 residues. CDR3 sequence: CASSEYGGVGGNTIYF. CDR3 DNA: TGTGCCAGCAGTGAATATGGGGGCGTGGGTGGAAACACCATATATTTT.

The J gene is TRBJ1-1, the V gene TRBV5-1, with TRBD1 matching 7 bases. The CDR3 totals 13 residues. Trimming cost V 3 bases and J 4 bases; bases outside gene matches: 3. The V gene's germline CDR1 is SGHRS and CDR2 YFSETQ. The CDR3 spells CASSSTGTTEAFF. The CDR3 DNA follows: TGCGCCAGCAGCTCGACAGGGACCACTGAAGCTTTCTTT.

The V gene is TRBV6-8, the J gene TRBJ1-6, with D hard to call. Trimming pared 8 bases from V and 3 bases from J, leaving 11 bases between. CDR1 is MNHGY, CDR2 SAAAGT, per germline. This CDR3 spans 14 amino acids. The CDR3 here is CASSQAFYNSPLHF. The CDR3 DNA is TGTGCCAGCTCCCAGGCCTTCTATAATTCACCCCTCCACTTT.

This clone was observed a single time. This chain joins TRBV6-4 and TRBJ1-1; D is unresolved. The CDR3 totals 13 residues. V was pared by 5 bases and J by 5 bases, with 12 bases between. Germline CDR1 is MRHNA and CDR2 is SNTAGT. For the CDR3, the DNA is TGTGCCAGCAGTAGCGTCAAGGGAACTGAAGCTTTCTTT. Protein: CASSSVKGTEAFF.

V is TRBV10-3 and J is TRBJ1-1, with 7 bases aligning to TRBD1. The ends lost 10 bases at V and 1 base at J; junction bases unmatched: 6. There are 13 residues in the CDR3. Looked up from germline, CDR1 is ENHRY and CDR2 is SYGVKD. The CDR3 is CANAAGGNTEAFF. In DNA, the CDR3 is TGTGCCAACGCCGCAGGGGGGAACACTGAAGCTTTCTTT.

The genes are TRBV4-2 and TRBJ1-1, with 7 bases lining up with TRBD1. With V trimmed by 1 base and J by 11 bases, 16 bases remained unmatched. Germline CDR1 and CDR2: LGHNA and YNFKEQ. The CDR3 runs to 16 residues. In DNA, the CDR3 is TGTGCCAGCAGCCAAGTATGGCCCTTAGGGGGCGTCGTGGCTTTCTTT. It codes for CASSQVWPLGGVVAFF.

V usage is TRBV18 and J usage is TRBJ2-5; D might be TRBD1 or TRBD2, each matching 5 bases. The V gene lost 3 bases and the J gene lost 0 bases, with 11 bases spanning the gap. The CDR3 sequence is 15 residues long. From germline, CDR1 is KGHSH and CDR2 LQKENI. The CDR3 spells CASSPGTSDQETQYF. DNA for the CDR3: TGTGCCAGCTCACCCGGGACGTCGGACCAAGAGACCCAGTACTTC.

The genes are TRBV5-1 and TRBJ2-5; no clear D gene. V lost 4 bases and J 5 bases, leaving 15 bases between the germline ends. Germline V CDR1 and CDR2: SGHRS, YFSETQ. The CDR3 consists of 14 residues. CDR3 coding DNA: TGCGCCAGCAGCCGCTTGGAACCTCGGGAGACCCAGTACTTC. As protein: CASSRLEPRETQYF.

The chain uses TRBV4-1 and TRBJ1-1; tentative D call: TRBD1 (5 bases). The V gene lost 1 base and the J gene lost 9 bases, with 12 bases spanning the gap. This CDR3 has 13 amino acids. The germline gives CDR1 MGHRA, CDR2 YSYEKL. The CDR3 DNA reads as TGCGCCAGCAGCCAAGTAGGGACTTACCAAGCTTTCTTT. The encoded protein is CASSQVGTYQAFF.

The rearrangement joins TRBV6-5 to TRBJ1-2, with TRBD1 identical over 10 bases. V lost 10 bases to trimming and J lost 3 bases; unmatched junction nucleotides: 8. The CDR3 covers 14 residues. Looked up from germline, CDR1 is MNHEY and CDR2 is SVGAGI. The CDR3 region has the DNA TGTGCCACCGCCGGGACAGGGGATCACTATGGCTACACCTTC. It yields the protein CATAGTGDHYGYTF.

The chain links TRBV23-1 to TRBJ1-5; D remains unclear. TRBV23-1 is sorted into the ORF group, with uncertain function. Trimming shortened V by 8 bases and J by 9 bases, and 23 bases separated the two germline ends. This CDR3 has 15 residues. The CDR3 sequence: CASCRSPQRGAPQHF. DNA of the CDR3: TGCGCCAGCTGCCGGTCGCCCCAGCGTGGTGCGCCCCAGCATTTT.